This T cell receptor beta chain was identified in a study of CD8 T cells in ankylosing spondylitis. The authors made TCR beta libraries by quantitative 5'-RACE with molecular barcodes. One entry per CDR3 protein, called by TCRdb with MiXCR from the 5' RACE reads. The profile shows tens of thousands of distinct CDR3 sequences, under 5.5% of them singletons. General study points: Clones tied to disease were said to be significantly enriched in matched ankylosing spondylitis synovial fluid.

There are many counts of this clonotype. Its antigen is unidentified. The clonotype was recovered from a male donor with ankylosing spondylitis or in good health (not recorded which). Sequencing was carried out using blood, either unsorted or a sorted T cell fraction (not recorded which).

CDR3 DNA sequence: TGCAGTGCTAGAGACTACATGGGGCCTGAGCAGTACTTC. Amino acids: CSARDYMGPEQYF. This chain connects TRBV20-1 to TRBJ2-7; possible D gene TRBD1, 5 bases. V lost 0 bases, J lost 7 bases, and 13 bases lay in between. The CDR3 length is 13 residues. In germline, CDR1 is DFQATT, CDR2 SNEGSKA (reference sequence).